This T cell receptor beta chain was found in a study of metastatic and nonmetastatic thyroid tumors. Turning to the study itself: Repertoire comparisons spanned blood and tumor or nodule tissue from malignant and benign thyroid patients. Study findings and constraints: Reported TCR beta diversity, measured in blood and tumor, was significantly higher for malignant thyroid tumors than for benign nodules.

In the authors' methods: Built for papillary thyroid cancer, a distant-metastasis classifier drew on CDR3 differences across clinicopathological groups. With MiXCR, TCRdb reprocessed the PCR reads. TCRdb's processing, not the study's, gives the V and J calls here. The table has around 15,000 clones, 3.7% seen once; the top ten hold 20% to 30%. Relative to its sample, this clone is medium-sized. Its antigen is not known. Patients were all untreated before their thyroid surgery. The CDR3 has 16 amino acids. Germline CDR1 reads SGHNT; CDR2 reads YENEEA. V was clipped by 7 bases and J by 7 bases, with 23 bases between them.

The rearrangement links TRBV11-3 to TRBJ2-1; D assignment may be TRBD1 or TRBD2 (6 bases each). This TCR was recovered from a female donor with papillary thyroid cancer or a benign thyroid nodule (not recorded which). Some clones in this sample may be carry-over from other donors' samples. The specimen was tumor tissue. The CDR3 sequence: CASTGGWGQGGNEQFF. The CDR3 DNA sequence: TGTGCCAGCACTGGGGGGTGGGGGCAGGGCGGGAATGAGCAGTTCTTC.